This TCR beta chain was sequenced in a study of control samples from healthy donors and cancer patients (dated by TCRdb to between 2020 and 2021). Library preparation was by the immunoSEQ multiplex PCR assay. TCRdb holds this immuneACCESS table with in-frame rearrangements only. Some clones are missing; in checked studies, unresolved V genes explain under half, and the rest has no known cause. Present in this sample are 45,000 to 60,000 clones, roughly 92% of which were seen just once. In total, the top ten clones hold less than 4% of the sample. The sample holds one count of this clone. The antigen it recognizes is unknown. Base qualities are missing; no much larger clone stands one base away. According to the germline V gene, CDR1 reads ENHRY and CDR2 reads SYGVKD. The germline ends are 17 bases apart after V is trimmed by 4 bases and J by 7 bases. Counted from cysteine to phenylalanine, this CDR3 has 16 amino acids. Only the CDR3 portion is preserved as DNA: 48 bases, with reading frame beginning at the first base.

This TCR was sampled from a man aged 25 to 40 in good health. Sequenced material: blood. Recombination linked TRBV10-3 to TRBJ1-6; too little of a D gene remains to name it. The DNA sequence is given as TGTGCCATCAGTGGGGTCTCCTCGGGAGGGAATTCACCCCTCCACTTT. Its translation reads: CAISGVSSGGNSPLHF.